Below are 29 T cell receptor beta chains sequenced from a single sample in a study of OX40 agonist ivuxolimab in advanced cancers. The data were produced by immunoSEQ multiplex PCR, yet TCRdb's version contains in-frame clones alone and is incomplete. The table lists some 150,000 clones, roughly 91% of them singletons. The sample was CD4+ or CD8+ T cells sorted from blood, taken in a trial of the OX40 agonist ivuxolimab. These receptor sequences come from an adult with an advanced solid tumor such as melanoma, head and neck, liver or kidney cancer.

The V and J genes are TRBV6-6 and TRBJ1-2; the match to TRBD1 covers 7 bases. The V gene's germline CDR1 is MNHNY and CDR2 SVGAGI (reference sequence). CDR3 size: 14 residues. Unmatched junction bases numbered 7, after V lost 5 bases and J lost 4 bases. The DNA of the CDR3 is TGTGCCAGCAGTCCCGGGACAGACGTCTATGGCTACACCTTC. It translates to CASSPGTDVYGYTF.

The gene calls are TRBV18 and TRBJ1-1, with D unclear. The V gene's germline CDR1 is KGHSH and CDR2 LQKENI. The CDR3 is 14 residues long. The germline V and J ends were trimmed by 5 bases and 5 bases, with 15 bases remaining between them. The CDR3, as DNA: TGTGCCAGCTCAGGTTCATCGCACGGGACTGAAGCTTTCTTT. Translation: CASSGSSHGTEAFF.

The CDR3 nucleotides are TGTGCCAGCAGTTTAGACCCCCGAACTGAAGCTTTCTTT. Translating it yields CASSLDPRTEAFF. The V call is TRBV28, the J call TRBJ1-1; no firm D call. The germline V gene encodes CDR1 MDHEN and CDR2 SYDVKM. V lost 2 bases and J lost 5, with 9 bases in between. The CDR3 is made up of 13 amino acids.

This clone was seen a handful of times. V is TRBV7-9 and J is TRBJ1-2; D gene ambiguous. CDR1 and CDR2 from the germline V gene are SEHNR and FQNEAQ (reference sequence). The CDR3 extends over 12 amino acids. V dropped 3 bases and J dropped 3 bases, with 5 bases sitting between them. For the CDR3, the DNA is TGTGCCAGCAGCTTGTCAGACTATGGCTACACCTTC. Amino acids: CASSLSDYGYTF.

This clone was detected only once. The rearrangement links TRBV4-3 to TRBJ2-3; D uncertain. V was pared by 4 bases and J by 2 bases, with 7 bases between. This CDR3 has 13 amino acids. CDR1 and CDR2 (germline): LGHNA, YSLEER. The CDR3 nucleotides are TGCGCCAGCAGCCCCCGCCCCACAGATACGCAGTATTTT. Translating gives CASSPRPTDTQYF.

The V call is TRBV9, the J call TRBJ2-5; D not resolved. Germline values: CDR1 SGDLS, CDR2 YYNGEE. The CDR3 is made up of 14 amino acids. The germline V and J ends were trimmed by 2 bases and 2 bases, with 10 bases remaining between them. The CDR3 nucleotides are TGTGCCAGCAGCGTTTCCCCTCTTCAAGAGACCCAGTACTTC. This encodes CASSVSPLQETQYF.

V gene TRBV7-9 combines with J gene TRBJ1-4, with D uncertain. Germline CDR1 SEHNR, CDR2 FQNEAQ (reference sequence). The CDR3 is 16 residues long. Trimming removed 5 bases from V and 4 bases from J, with 17 bases in between. The CDR3 nucleotides read TGTGCCAGCAGCCCCGCGGCTTCCTCCCATAATGAAAAACTGTTTTTT. Its translation is CASSPAASSHNEKLFF.

The rearrangement joins TRBV5-1 to TRBJ1-1, with D uncertain. Trimming took off 4 bases at V and 0 bases at J, with 10 bases between the two ends. There are 14 residues in the CDR3. The germline V gene encodes CDR1 SGHRS and CDR2 YFSETQ. CDR3 DNA: TGCGCCAGCAGCCCCGATGGGCTGAACACTGAAGCTTTCTTT. The encoded protein is CASSPDGLNTEAFF.

The rearrangement uses TRBV4-3 and TRBJ2-2, with 11 bases that match TRBD2. Germline V gene sequence: CDR1 LGHNA, CDR2 YSLEER. J gave up 6 bases and V 3 bases, and 9 bases lay outside the gene matches. There are 17 residues in the CDR3. The CDR3 DNA is TGCGCCAGCAGCCACGTAACTAGCGGGGGAGCCTCCGGGGAGCTGTTTTTT. Protein: CASSHVTSGGASGELFF.

This rearrangement joins TRBV6-6 to TRBJ1-4; tentatively, D is TRBD1 (5 bases). The CDR3 is 14 amino acids. Trimming pared 10 bases from V and 0 bases from J, leaving 12 bases between. Germline CDR1 and CDR2: MNHNY and SVGAGI (reference sequence). The CDR3 here is CATQGAATNEKLFF. CDR3 nucleotide sequence: TGTGCCACCCAAGGGGCAGCAACTAATGAAAAACTGTTTTTT.

V gene TRBV4-3 combines with J gene TRBJ1-2; no clear D gene. V lost 1 base and J 3 bases, leaving 12 bases between the germline ends. CDR3 length equals 15 residues. Germline lookup yields CDR1 LGHNA and CDR2 YSLEER. CDR3 residues: CASSQGENGYYGYTF. In DNA, the CDR3 is TGCGCCAGCAGCCAAGGTGAAAATGGTTACTATGGCTACACCTTC.

This clone occurred once. The gene calls are TRBV11-2 and TRBJ2-1; 7 nucleotides match TRBD1. Trimming at V came to 0 bases and at J to 0 bases, leaving 2 bases not matched to a gene. The CDR3 is 16 residues long. Germline CDR1 and CDR2: SGHAT and FQNNGV. This CDR3 is CASSLEAGGSYNEQFF. Here the CDR3 DNA reads TGTGCCAGCAGCTTAGAAGCAGGGGGCTCCTACAATGAGCAGTTCTTC.

The CDR3, as DNA: TGCGCCAGCAGCCTCGACGGAGGCAACTATGGCTACACCTTC. The encoded protein is CASSLDGGNYGYTF. The chain joins TRBV5-1 to TRBJ1-2; D is undetermined. CDR1 is SGHRS, CDR2 YFSETQ, per germline. This CDR3 contains 14 residues. Trimming pared 4 bases from V and 2 bases from J, leaving 12 bases between.

The chain combines TRBV27 with TRBJ1-4; 12 nucleotides line up with TRBD1. The CDR3 is made up of 17 amino acids. Germline loops: CDR1 MNHEY, CDR2 SMNVEV (reference sequence). V dropped 6 bases and J dropped 7; count of bases not matched to a gene: 12. The CDR3 region has the DNA TGTGCCAGCAGGACCGGGACAGGGGGCTATGAGGGTGAAAAACTGTTTTTT. Amino acids: CASRTGTGGYEGEKLFF.

The CDR3 coding sequence is TGTGCCACCGCGGGACTAGCGGGAGGGGAGACCCAGTACTTC. Translating it yields CATAGLAGGETQYF. The chain links TRBV10-3 to TRBJ2-5, with 16 bases fitting TRBD2. CDR1 is ENHRY, CDR2 SYGVKD, per germline. The V segment lost 10 bases and the J segment 5 bases; nucleotides outside the gene matches: 4. CDR3 length equals 14 residues.

The gene calls are TRBV11-3 and TRBJ1-4, with 9 bases identical to TRBD1. The CDR3 is 15 amino acids. Germline values: CDR1 SGHNT, CDR2 YENEEA. V shed 0 bases, J shed 11 bases, and the junction held 7 bases outside the gene matches. CDR3 nucleotides: TGTGCCAGCAGCTTAGATCCGGGACAGGGTGGTAAACTGTTTTTT. Amino acid sequence: CASSLDPGQGGKLFF.

The V gene is TRBV29-1, the J gene TRBJ1-1; no clear D gene. V lost 4 bases to trimming and J lost 5 bases, with 20 bases between them. The CDR3 contains 15 residues. The V gene's germline CDR1 is SQVTM and CDR2 ANQGSEA. The chain's CDR3 is CSVGGFVALRTEAFF. DNA of the CDR3: TGCAGCGTTGGAGGGTTTGTTGCCCTGAGGACTGAAGCTTTCTTT. Full variable domain (remainder filled in from reference TRBV29-1 and TRBJ1-1): SAVISQKPSRDICQRGTSLTIQCQVDSQVTMMFWYRQQPGQSLTLIATANQGSEATYESGFVIDKFPISRPNLTFSTLTVSNMSPEDSSIYLCSVGGFVALRTEAFFGQGTRLTVV.

The chain links TRBV15 to TRBJ1-2; D is ambiguous. CDR3 length: 14 residues. CDR1 LNHNV and CDR2 YYDKDF come from the germline V gene (reference sequence). Between the trimmed V and J ends, which lost 5 bases and 5 bases, there was a span of 15 bases. The CDR3 is CATSPSAGSYGYTF. The CDR3 DNA is TGTGCCACCAGCCCTTCTGCGGGCAGTTATGGCTACACCTTC.

This sequence joins TRBV7-2 and TRBJ2-7; no clear D gene. Per germline, CDR1 SGHTA and CDR2 FQGNSA. This CDR3 comprises 16 residues. The germline V and J ends were trimmed by 2 bases and 0 bases, with 14 bases remaining between them. The DNA of the CDR3 is TGTGCCAGCAGCTTAAGGTCCGCGGCGCTCTCCTACGAGCAGTACTTC. Translated, it gives CASSLRSAALSYEQYF.

J is TRBJ2-2 and V is TRBV11-3, with D perhaps being TRBD1 or TRBD2 (5 bases each). Trimming stripped 3 bases from V and 5 bases from J, with 13 bases between. The CDR3 is 15 residues long. Germline assignment: CDR1 SGHNT and CDR2 YENEEA. For the CDR3, the DNA is TGTGCCAGCAGCTTGGGGCCCACTAGGACCGGGGAGCTGTTTTTT. Protein sequence: CASSLGPTRTGELFF.

The rearrangement links TRBV13 to TRBJ1-2; D possibly corresponds to TRBD1 (6 bases). This CDR3 contains 15 residues. Trimming cost V 5 bases and J 8 bases, with 21 bases left between them. Germline-derived CDR1 and CDR2 are PRHDT and FYEKMQ (reference sequence). The CDR3 sequence is CASSIYRGLDEGYTF. The CDR3 DNA reads as TGTGCCAGCAGCATCTATCGGGGGCTCGACGAAGGCTACACCTTC.

The chain recombines TRBV7-6 with TRBJ2-5, with no clear D. Trimming stripped 7 bases from V and 5 bases from J, with 14 bases between. The CDR3 is made up of 13 amino acids. CDR1 and CDR2 (germline): SGHVS, FNYEAQ. The CDR3 coding sequence is TGTGCCAGCACCCCCCCCGCGAGGGAGACCCAGTACTTC. Amino acids: CASTPPARETQYF.

The chain employs TRBV30 and TRBJ2-7; 8 bases are shared with TRBD2. Germline V lookup: CDR1 GTSNPN, CDR2 SVGIG (reference sequence). The trim removed 6 bases at V and 3 bases at J, leaving 10 bases unmatched. There are 14 residues in the CDR3. The CDR3 is CACLRLATNYEQYF. DNA of the CDR3: TGTGCCTGCCTCCGACTAGCGACAAACTACGAGCAGTACTTC.

The J gene is TRBJ1-6, the V gene TRBV6-4; tentative D call: TRBD1 (6 bases). The CDR3 length is 13 residues. The V gene's germline CDR1 is MRHNA and CDR2 SNTAGT. V gave up 6 bases and J gave up 3 bases, with 6 bases separating them. The CDR3 sequence is CASRDSYNSPLHF. The CDR3 DNA sequence: TGTGCCAGCAGGGACAGCTATAATTCACCCCTCCACTTT.

The chain employs TRBV28 and TRBJ1-2; perhaps TRBD1 as D (5 bases). V shed 8 bases and J shed 1 base, with 8 bases lying between them. The CDR3 is 12 amino acids. Germline V CDR1 and CDR2: MDHEN, SYDVKM. CDR3 in amino acids: CASLQGNYGYTF. Written as DNA, the CDR3 is TGTGCCAGCCTCCAGGGTAACTATGGCTACACCTTC.

The chain is built from TRBV2 and TRBJ1-5, with 7 bases matching TRBD1. Trimming at V came to 2 bases and at J to 1 base, leaving 2 bases not matched to a gene. Germline V gene sequence: CDR1 SNHLY, CDR2 FYNNEI. The CDR3 covers 15 residues. The CDR3 bases are TGTGCCAGCAGTGAACAGGGGGGGAGCAATCAGCCCCAGCATTTT. This gives the protein CASSEQGGSNQPQHF.

This chain connects TRBV19 to TRBJ2-1, with a possible D match to TRBD2 (5 bases). The V and J ends lost 1 base and 0 bases respectively, with 13 bases between them. Germline assignment: CDR1 LNHDA and CDR2 SQIVND (reference sequence). The CDR3 consists of 17 residues. The CDR3 is CASSIGWSGSSYNEQFF. The DNA of the CDR3 is TGTGCCAGTAGTATAGGTTGGTCGGGATCCTCCTACAATGAGCAGTTCTTC.

The chain couples TRBV5-1 to TRBJ2-7; the D is unclear. V was pared by 0 bases and J by 5 bases, with 12 bases between. The CDR3 is 14 residues long. Germline-derived CDR1 and CDR2 are SGHRS and YFSETQ. CDR3 bases: TGCGCCAGCAGCTTGGGCCCTACTTTGAACGAGCAGTACTTC. It encodes CASSLGPTLNEQYF.

This chain connects TRBV7-2 to TRBJ2-5; D might be TRBD1 (5 bases). The CDR3 runs to 14 residues. Trimming cost V 4 bases and J 3 bases, with 12 bases left between them. Germline lookup yields CDR1 SGHTA and CDR2 FQGNSA. CDR3 residues: CASSYQGSKETQYF. In DNA form, the CDR3 reads TGTGCCAGCAGCTATCAGGGTTCGAAAGAGACCCAGTACTTC.